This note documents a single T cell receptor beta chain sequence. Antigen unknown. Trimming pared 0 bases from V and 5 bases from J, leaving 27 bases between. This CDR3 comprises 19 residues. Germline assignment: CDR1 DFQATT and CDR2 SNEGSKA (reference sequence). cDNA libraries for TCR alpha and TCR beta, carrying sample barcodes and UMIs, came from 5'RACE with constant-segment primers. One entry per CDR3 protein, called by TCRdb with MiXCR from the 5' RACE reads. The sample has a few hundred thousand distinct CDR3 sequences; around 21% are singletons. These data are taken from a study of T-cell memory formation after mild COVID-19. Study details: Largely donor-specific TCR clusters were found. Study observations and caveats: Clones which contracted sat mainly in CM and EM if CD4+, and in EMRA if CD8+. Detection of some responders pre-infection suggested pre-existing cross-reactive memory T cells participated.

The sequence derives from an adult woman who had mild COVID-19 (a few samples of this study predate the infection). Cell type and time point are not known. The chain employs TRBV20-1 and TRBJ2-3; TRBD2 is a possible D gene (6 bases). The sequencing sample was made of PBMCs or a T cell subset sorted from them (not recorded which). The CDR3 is CSARDLPNGRLPGVDTQYF. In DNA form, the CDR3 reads TGCAGTGCTAGAGATCTGCCTAACGGGAGATTACCCGGGGTAGATACGCAGTATTTT.